This T cell receptor (beta chain) was identified during a study of human T cells and chemical hapten exposure. Using its own MiXCR run on the RACE reads, TCRdb lists one record per CDR3 protein. In the table there are approximately 77,000 distinct CDR3 sequences, 12% to 15% of which are singletons. The CDR3 extends over 14 amino acids. V lost 2 bases, J lost 3 bases, and 11 bases lay in between. Germline assignment: CDR1 MNHEY and CDR2 SVGEGT. The time point denotes: pre-sensitization, week 0. Treatment specified: therapeutic diphenylcyclopropenone sensitization with weekly scalp DPC. This clonotype was seen only a few times.

This sequence originates from a woman in her 50s with alopecia areata. Some clones in this sample may be carry-over from other donors' samples. The chain uses TRBV6-2 or TRBV6-3 and TRBJ2-7, with D hard to call. This sample comprised whole blood, obtained in connection with sensitization to the hapten diphenylcyclopropenone (DPC). CDR3 region: CASSYGARIYEQYF. CDR3 in DNA: TGTGCCAGCAGTTACGGTGCCCGAATCTACGAGCAGTACTTC.